One sample yielded the 24 T cell receptor beta chains listed below, sequenced in a study of neoadjuvant anti-PD-1 for oral cavity cancer. Time point described: after neoadjuvant nivolumab, at surgical resection. Assay: immunoSEQ multiplex PCR; the TCRdb copy retains only in-frame clones and omits some. The table includes some 22,000 clones, about 26% detected once. This sample comprised tumor tissue, obtained after nivolumab (anti-PD-1) treatment. Receptor source: a person between 40 and 85 years old with oral cavity squamous cell carcinoma.

The rearrangement uses TRBV28 and TRBJ2-7, with D unclear. Trimming cost V 4 bases and J 0 bases, with 10 bases left between them. This CDR3 region has 14 residues. The germline gives CDR1 MDHEN, CDR2 SYDVKM. The CDR3 coding sequence is TGTGCCAGCAGTTCGCACACTAACTCCTACGAGCAGTACTTC. Translated: CASSSHTNSYEQYF.

In this sample, this clone turned up a few times. The chain uses TRBV11-3 and TRBJ2-1; 8 bases agree with TRBD1. Germline assignment: CDR1 SGHNT and CDR2 YENEEA. The V gene end was trimmed by 5 bases and the J gene end by 9 bases; junction bases not matched to a gene: 12. This CDR3 has 15 residues. The CDR3 DNA is TGTGCCAGCAGCACTGGACAGGGTAAAGAGAGTGAGCAGTTCTTC. Its translation: CASSTGQGKESEQFF.

V gene TRBV5-6 combines with J gene TRBJ2-2; D is ambiguous. Trimming shortened V by 2 bases and J by 3 bases, and 14 bases separated the two germline ends. The CDR3 runs 16 residues. Germline assignment: CDR1 SGHDT and CDR2 YYEEEE. The CDR3 DNA is TGTGCCAGCAGCTTATTCTCCGCGTCTTACACCGGGGAGCTGTTTTTT. Amino acid sequence: CASSLFSASYTGELFF.

The V and J genes are TRBV6-5 and TRBJ1-1, with D uncertain. V was trimmed by 5 bases and J by 4 bases, leaving 8 bases between them. CDR1 is MNHEY, CDR2 SVGAGI, per germline. The CDR3 consists of 12 residues. In DNA, the CDR3 is TGTGCCAGCAGTCCCATGGTCACTGAAGCTTTCTTT. This sequence encodes CASSPMVTEAFF.

This clone was picked up one time. V is TRBV4-1 and J is TRBJ1-1; tentatively, D is TRBD1 (5 bases). Germline assignment: CDR1 MGHRA and CDR2 YSYEKL. The CDR3 spans 15 residues. The V and J ends lost 1 base and 4 bases respectively, with 13 bases between them. The CDR3, as DNA: TGCGCCAGCAGCCAAGGCCAGGGCTGGGCCACTGAAGCTTTCTTT. Amino acid sequence: CASSQGQGWATEAFF.

The chain couples TRBV28 to TRBJ2-7; no firm D call. The CDR3 length is 11 residues. Germline V gene lookup returns CDR1 MDHEN and CDR2 SYDVKM. The V end lost 8 bases, the J end lost 2 bases, and 7 bases lay between the germline ends. The CDR3 DNA sequence: TGTGCCAGCGGGCCCACCTACGAGCAGTACTTC. Its translation: CASGPTYEQYF.

The chain employs TRBV5-6 and TRBJ1-1; D remains ambiguous. CDR1 and CDR2 (germline): SGHDT, YYEEEE. The CDR3 runs 13 residues. The V end was cut by 5 bases, the J end by 11 bases, with 19 bases between. The CDR3 loop reads CASSSGPAGAAFF. CDR3 nucleotide sequence: TGTGCCAGCAGTTCCGGGCCGGCCGGTGCGGCTTTCTTT.

The rearrangement links TRBV15 to TRBJ2-5; D uncertain. V lost 1 base, J lost 5 bases, and 5 bases lay in between. Germline assignment: CDR1 LNHNV and CDR2 YYDKDF (reference sequence). The CDR3 sequence is 12 residues long. CDR3 bases: TGTGCCACCAGCAGAGGAGGCGAGACCCAGTACTTC. The encoded protein is CATSRGGETQYF.

CDR3 loop: CASSRTPDQPQHF. CDR3 in DNA: TGTGCCAGCAGTCGGACCCCTGATCAGCCCCAGCATTTT. V is TRBV27 and J is TRBJ1-5; D gene unclear. The germline V gene encodes CDR1 MNHEY and CDR2 SMNVEV (reference sequence). V lost 5 bases and J 5 bases, leaving 10 bases between the germline ends. The CDR3 has 13 amino acids.

This clone was found a few times. The chain carries TRBV18 and TRBJ1-1, with TRBD1 as a possible D gene (6 bases). V was clipped by 3 bases and J by 4 bases, with 18 bases between them. The V gene's germline CDR1 is KGHSH and CDR2 LQKENI. The CDR3 contains 16 residues. The CDR3 region is CASSPSVRGKGTEAFF. The CDR3 DNA reads as TGTGCCAGCTCACCTAGTGTAAGGGGGAAGGGCACTGAAGCTTTCTTT.

This clone has a handful of counts. The CDR3 loop reads CSAQGLYEQYF. The DNA of the CDR3 is TGCAGTGCTCAGGGGCTCTACGAGCAGTACTTC. V usage is TRBV20-1 and J usage is TRBJ2-7, with D possibly matching TRBD1 (6 bases). CDR1 DFQATT and CDR2 SNEGSKA come from the germline V gene (reference sequence). This CDR3 contains 11 residues. Trimming pared 5 bases from V and 3 bases from J, leaving 8 bases between.

The chain recombines TRBV6-5 with TRBJ1-2; tentative D call: TRBD1 (6 bases). The germline CDR1 and CDR2 sequences are MNHEY and SVGAGI. The CDR3 consists of 15 residues. V was clipped by 0 bases and J by 5 bases, with 13 bases between them. The CDR3 loop reads CASSYSKGRGYGYTF. The CDR3 DNA follows: TGTGCCAGCAGTTACTCGAAGGGCAGGGGTTATGGCTACACCTTC.

This clone has only a few counts. The chain employs TRBV6-5 and TRBJ1-6; D might be TRBD1 (6 bases). CDR3 size: 13 residues. V was cut by 9 bases and J by 10 bases, with 16 bases left in between. Germline-derived CDR1 and CDR2 are MNHEY and SVGAGI. The CDR3 nucleotides read TGTGCCAGTTTCAGGGGTAAAGGATCACCCCTCCACTTT. Translating it yields CASFRGKGSPLHF.

The genes are TRBV6-6 and TRBJ1-5, with a tentative D call TRBD1 (6 bases). Germline V lookup: CDR1 MNHNY, CDR2 SVGAGI (reference sequence). The CDR3 runs to 13 residues. The V and J ends lost 4 bases and 2 bases respectively, with 6 bases between them. Here the CDR3 DNA reads TGTGCCAGCAGTTGGGGGCGCAATCAGCCCCAGCATTTT. Translated, it gives CASSWGRNQPQHF.

The genes are TRBV7-9 and TRBJ2-4; D gene uncertain. CDR1 SEHNR and CDR2 FQNEAQ come from the germline V gene (reference sequence). This CDR3 is 15 amino acids long. Trimming removed 4 bases from V and 9 bases from J, with 19 bases in between. The CDR3 here is CASSSPVAVSGIQYF. In nucleotides, the CDR3 is TGTGCCAGCAGCTCTCCTGTGGCCGTCTCGGGCATTCAGTACTTC.

In its sample, this clone was seen many times. The chain recombines TRBV7-6 with TRBJ2-7, with D perhaps matching TRBD1 (5 bases). CDR3 size: 13 residues. Germline CDR1 SGHVS, CDR2 FNYEAQ. V was trimmed by 5 bases and J by 6 bases, leaving 14 bases between them. CDR3 protein: CASSLGQGPEQYF. Written as DNA, the CDR3 is TGTGCCAGCAGCCTGGGTCAGGGTCCCGAGCAGTACTTC. Drawing the rest from reference TRBV7-6 and TRBJ2-7, the complete variable domain is GAGVSQSPRYKVTKRGQDVALRCDPISGHVSLYWYRQALGQGPEFLTYFNYEAQQDKSGLPNDRFSAERPEGSISTLTIQRTEQRDSAMYRCASSLGQGPEQYFGPGTRLTVT.

This clone was seen a few times. The chain is built from TRBV18 and TRBJ2-5; D gene unclear. This CDR3 contains 11 residues. V lost 3 bases and J lost 4, with 3 bases in between. The germline CDR1 and CDR2 sequences are KGHSH and LQKENI. For the CDR3, the DNA is TGTGCCAGCTCACCGCGAGAGACCCAGTACTTC. Its protein is CASSPRETQYF.

This clone was detected a few times. The chain is built from TRBV10-2 and TRBJ1-3; D is possibly TRBD1 (6 bases). Germline V lookup: CDR1 WSHSY, CDR2 SAAADI. The length of the CDR3 is 13 residues. Trimming took 8 bases from V and 2 from J, leaving 10 bases between them. CDR3 in DNA: TGCGCCAGCCGGGACATCACTGGAAACACCATATATTTT. This translates into CASRDITGNTIYF.

This clone is deemed medium-sized. The chain combines TRBV5-1 with TRBJ2-2, with a weak D call TRBD2 (5 bases). With 3 bases removed from V and 4 bases from J, the gap between germline ends came to 19 bases. Germline lookup yields CDR1 SGHRS and CDR2 YFSETQ. This CDR3 is built from 17 residues. The CDR3 region has the DNA TGCGCCAGCAGCTCCCGCCCTAGCCCCACCTCCACCGGGGAGCTGTTTTTT. It specifies CASSSRPSPTSTGELFF.

This clone has just a few counts. The rearrangement joins TRBV5-6 to TRBJ1-1; a possible D gene is TRBD1 (5 bases). Trimming cost V 6 bases and J 4 bases, with 13 bases left between them. The CDR3 loop spans 13 amino acids. CDR1 SGHDT and CDR2 YYEEEE come from the germline V gene. As DNA, the CDR3 is TGTGCCAGCACCTCGCCTGGGGGCACTGAAGCTTTCTTT. It specifies CASTSPGGTEAFF.

The chain recombines TRBV11-2 with TRBJ2-7; 10 positions match TRBD2. Germline V gene data show CDR1 as SGHAT and CDR2 as FQNNGV. The V and J ends lost 1 base and 3 bases, in that order; junction bases with no gene match: 3. The length of the CDR3 is 15 residues. CDR3 sequence (DNA): TGTGCCAGCAGCTTAGGAACTAGCGGGGTCTACGAGCAGTACTTC. Translation gives CASSLGTSGVYEQYF.

The V and J genes are TRBV30 and TRBJ1-6; D ambiguous. Between the trimmed V and J ends, which lost 3 bases and 7 bases, there was a span of 16 bases. Germline values: CDR1 GTSNPN, CDR2 SVGIG (reference sequence). This CDR3 region has 15 residues. CDR3 nucleotide sequence: TGTGCCTGGAGAGTAGAATCGATGCAGAATTCACCCCTCCACTTT. Protein: CAWRVESMQNSPLHF.

The gene calls are TRBV19 and TRBJ2-7, with 9 bases fitting TRBD1. The CDR3 extends over 15 amino acids. Losses at the gene ends were 4 bases for V and 4 bases for J; bases not matched to a gene: 8. Germline V lookup: CDR1 LNHDA, CDR2 SQIVND (reference sequence). CDR3 nucleotide sequence: TGTGCCAGTAGTACCCGACAGGGGGGCATATACGAGCAGTACTTC. Encoded protein: CASSTRQGGIYEQYF.

This clone was counted a few times. This chain uses TRBV11-2 with TRBJ1-1; possible D gene TRBD1, 5 bases. V shed 5 bases and J shed 0 bases, with 16 bases lying between them. This CDR3 is built from 16 residues. Germline CDR1 reads SGHAT; CDR2 reads FQNNGV. Here the CDR3 reads CASSQPGRALNTEAFF. As DNA, the CDR3 is TGTGCCAGCAGCCAGCCGGGACGCGCTCTGAACACTGAAGCTTTCTTT.